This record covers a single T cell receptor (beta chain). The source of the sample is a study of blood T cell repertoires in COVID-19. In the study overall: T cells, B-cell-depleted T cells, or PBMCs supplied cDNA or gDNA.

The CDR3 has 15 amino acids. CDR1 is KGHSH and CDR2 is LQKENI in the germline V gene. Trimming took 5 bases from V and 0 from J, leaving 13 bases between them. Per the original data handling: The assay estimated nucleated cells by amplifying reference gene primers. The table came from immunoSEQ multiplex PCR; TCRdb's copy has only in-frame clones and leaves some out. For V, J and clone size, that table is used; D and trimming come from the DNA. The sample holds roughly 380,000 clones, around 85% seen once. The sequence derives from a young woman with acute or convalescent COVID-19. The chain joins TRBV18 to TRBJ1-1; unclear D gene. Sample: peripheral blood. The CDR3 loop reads CASSGPGMMNTEAFF. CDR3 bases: TGTGCCAGCTCAGGTCCGGGGATGATGAACACTGAAGCTTTCTTT.